Following are 19 T cell receptor beta chains from one sample sequenced in a study of graft-versus-host responses after intestinal transplantation. Clones were sequenced by immunoSEQ multiplex PCR, and TCRdb holds only the in-frame ones, with some missing. The sample yields 90,000 to 130,000 clones, approximately 92% seen once. The antigens of these receptors remain unknown. This material consisted of unstimulated CD4+ T cells sorted from spleen or lymph node cells, taken before transplant. The receptors originated from a human donor who was the organ donor for an intestinal transplant.

This chain links TRBV11-1 with TRBJ2-7; D not certain. Germline assignment: CDR1 SGHAT and CDR2 FQDESV (reference sequence). The CDR3 is 14 amino acids. V dropped 7 bases and J dropped 4 bases, with 17 bases sitting between them. CDR3: CASTAPGVYYEQYF. As DNA, the CDR3 is TGTGCCAGCACGGCCCCTGGGGTGTATTACGAGCAGTACTTC.

The J gene is TRBJ2-3, the V gene TRBV4-1, with D tentatively TRBD1 (5 bases). V was shortened by 2 bases and J by 2 bases, with 11 bases between the two germline ends. Germline V gene sequence: CDR1 MGHRA, CDR2 YSYEKL. This CDR3 spans 15 amino acids. The CDR3 spells CASSQKGPITDTQYF. The CDR3 DNA reads as TGCGCCAGCAGCCAAAAGGGGCCAATCACAGATACGCAGTATTTT.

This clone was seen only a few times. The chain carries TRBV2 and TRBJ2-1; D may correspond to TRBD1 or TRBD2 (5 bases each). Germline CDR1 and CDR2: SNHLY and FYNNEI. The CDR3 totals 12 residues. The V end lost 4 bases, the J end lost 6 bases, and 7 bases lay between the germline ends. The CDR3 DNA follows: TGTGCCAGCAGTGGTGGGGGCAATGAGCAGTTCTTC. This gives the protein CASSGGGNEQFF. Full variable domain (rest looked up from reference TRBV2 and TRBJ2-1): EPEVTQTPSHQVTQMGQEVILRCVPISNHLYFYWYRQILGQKVEFLVSFYNNEISEKSEIFDDQFSVERPDGSNFTLKIRSTKLEDSAMYFCASSGGGNEQFFGPGTRLTVL.

The chain links TRBV7-2 to TRBJ2-7, with 9 bases that match TRBD1. This CDR3 is built from 17 residues. Unmatched junction bases numbered 8, after V lost 1 base and J lost 1 base. Germline CDR1 and CDR2: SGHTA and FQGNSA. The DNA of the CDR3 is TGTGCCAGCAGCTTAGTATCGTCCGGGACAGGGTCCTACGAGCAGTACTTC. Protein product: CASSLVSSGTGSYEQYF.

The chain joins TRBV15 to TRBJ1-1; 9 bases line up with TRBD1. V dropped 3 bases and J dropped 1; count of bases not matched to a gene: 3. Germline CDR1 LNHNV, CDR2 YYDKDF (reference sequence). The CDR3 contains 15 residues. Written as DNA, the CDR3 is TGTGCCACCAGCAGCTACAGGGGGCCGAACACTGAAGCTTTCTTT. Its translation: CATSSYRGPNTEAFF.

J is TRBJ2-2 and V is TRBV4-3; TRBD1 is a possible D gene (6 bases). Between the trimmed V and J ends, which lost 0 bases and 0 bases, there was a span of 17 bases. Germline loops: CDR1 LGHNA, CDR2 YSLEER. CDR3 size: 19 residues. The CDR3 sequence is CASSQDQLRGTTNTGELFF. CDR3 nucleotides: TGCGCCAGCAGCCAAGATCAATTGAGGGGGACAACGAACACCGGGGAGCTGTTTTTT.

CDR3 sequence (DNA): TGTGCCAGCAGTTACTCGTCTAGCGGGAGGGTCTACGAGCAGTACTTC. Translation gives CASSYSSSGRVYEQYF. The gene calls are TRBV6-5 and TRBJ2-7, with 12 nucleotides matching TRBD2. The CDR3 has 16 residues. The trim removed 0 bases at V and 3 bases at J, leaving 3 bases unmatched. CDR1 is MNHEY, CDR2 SVGAGI, per germline.

The chain couples TRBV11-2 to TRBJ2-1, with 9 bases matching TRBD2. J lost 6 bases, V lost 0 bases, and 6 bases had no gene match. CDR1 SGHAT and CDR2 FQNNGV come from the germline V gene. This CDR3 is 16 amino acids long. CDR3 sequence: CASSLDTVAGANEQFF. The DNA of the CDR3 is TGTGCCAGCAGCTTAGATACGGTAGCGGGAGCCAATGAGCAGTTCTTC.

J is TRBJ1-3 and V is TRBV5-4, with unresolved D. The germline gives CDR1 SGHNT, CDR2 YYREEE (reference sequence). With 0 bases removed from V and 2 bases from J, the gap between germline ends came to 6 bases. This CDR3 region has 14 residues. The CDR3 protein is CASSLDPAGNTIYF. CDR3 nucleotide sequence: TGTGCCAGCAGCTTGGACCCCGCTGGAAACACCATATATTTT.

The sample holds a few counts of this clone. The CDR3 sequence: CAIRPPGNTEAFF. CDR3 nucleotide sequence: TGTGCCATCAGGCCCCCAGGGAACACTGAAGCTTTCTTT. The chain combines TRBV10-3 with TRBJ1-1; D is uncertain. V was cut by 6 bases and J by 1 base, with 9 bases left in between. This CDR3 is 13 amino acids long. CDR1 ENHRY and CDR2 SYGVKD come from the germline V gene.

The rearrangement links TRBV30 to TRBJ1-3; D call uncertain. The ends were cut back, 0 bases at V and 4 bases at J, with 7 bases in the middle. Germline V gene sequence: CDR1 GTSNPN, CDR2 SVGIG (reference sequence). The CDR3 runs 13 residues. For the CDR3, the DNA is TGTGCCTGGAGTGTTCAGGCAGGAAACACCATATATTTT. It is translated as CAWSVQAGNTIYF. Filled out from reference TRBV30 and TRBJ1-3, the complete variable domain reads SQTIHQWPATLVQPVGSPLSLECTVEGTSNPNLYWYRQAAGRGLQLLFYSVGIGQISSEVPQNLSASRPQDRQFILSSKKLLLSDSGFYLCAWSVQAGNTIYFGEGSWLTVV.

This clone showed up just once. This sequence joins TRBV10-3 and TRBJ1-3, with 9 bases matching TRBD1. CDR1 is ENHRY and CDR2 is SYGVKD in the germline V gene. J lost 0 bases, V lost 3 bases, and 3 bases had no gene match. This CDR3 spans 16 amino acids. CDR3 sequence (DNA): TGTGCCATCAGTGAAGACAGGGGGTACTCTGGAAACACCATATATTTT. This codes for CAISEDRGYSGNTIYF.

The chain employs TRBV9 and TRBJ2-3, with D possibly matching TRBD2 (6 bases). The germline gives CDR1 SGDLS, CDR2 YYNGEE. V shed 2 bases and J shed 6 bases, with 13 bases lying between them. The CDR3 has 14 amino acids. Here the CDR3 reads CASSVGGDGDTQYF. The DNA of the CDR3 is TGTGCCAGCAGCGTGGGCGGGGATGGGGATACGCAGTATTTT. Drawing the rest from reference TRBV9 and TRBJ2-3, the complete variable domain is DSGVTQTPKHLITATGQRVTLRCSPRSGDLSVYWYQQSLDQGLQFLIQYYNGEERAKGNILERFSAQQFPDLHSELNLSSLELGDSALYFCASSVGGDGDTQYFGPGTRLTVL.

This clone showed up just once. One end of the junction fails to match germline, which may point to a read error. V and J are TRBV5-1 and TRBJ2-5; TRBD1 might be the D (6 bases). This CDR3 contains 16 residues. Germline V lookup: CDR1 SGHRS, CDR2 YFSETQ. In DNA form, the CDR3 reads TGCGCCGGCAGCTTGGCCCCGGGGCAGGGGAAAGAGACCCAGTACTTC. It codes for CAGSLAPGQGKETQYF.

This chain connects TRBV6-1 to TRBJ1-2; D uncertain. The CDR3 runs 14 residues. Germline V CDR1 and CDR2: MNHNS, SASEGT. The V end lost 2 bases, the J end lost 1 base, and 8 bases lay between the germline ends. The CDR3 sequence: CASSEREFNYGYTF. The CDR3 DNA reads TGTGCCAGCAGTGAACGGGAGTTTAACTATGGCTACACCTTC.

The rearrangement joins TRBV6-5 to TRBJ1-4; 10 bases are shared with TRBD1. Germline V gene lookup returns CDR1 MNHEY and CDR2 SVGAGI. Trimming cost V 7 bases and J 6 bases; bases outside gene matches: 2. The CDR3 has 13 amino acids. Here the CDR3 DNA reads TGTGCCAGCACGACAGGGGGCGATGAAAAACTGTTTTTT. Amino acids: CASTTGGDEKLFF.

The chain recombines TRBV18 with TRBJ1-2, with 8 bases lining up with TRBD1. The CDR3 consists of 19 residues. V was pared by 0 bases and J by 0 bases, with 12 bases of the junction left unmatched. Germline CDR1 reads KGHSH; CDR2 reads LQKENI. CDR3 amino acids: CASSPPRSRDRPTNYGYTF. The CDR3 DNA reads TGTGCCAGCTCACCACCTCGCTCCCGGGACAGGCCCACTAACTATGGCTACACCTTC.

The V call is TRBV4-1, the J call TRBJ1-5, with a weak D call TRBD1 (5 bases). The V and J ends lost 0 bases and 4 bases respectively, with 19 bases between them. Germline V lookup: CDR1 MGHRA, CDR2 YSYEKL. This CDR3 region has 18 residues. Written as DNA, the CDR3 is TGCGCCAGCAGCCAAGAACCGGACACCCTATTCGGAAATCAGCCCCAGCATTTT. Its protein product is CASSQEPDTLFGNQPQHF.

V is TRBV4-1 and J is TRBJ2-3, with 12 nucleotides matching TRBD2. Germline values: CDR1 MGHRA, CDR2 YSYEKL. This CDR3 region has 18 residues. Losses at the gene ends were 1 base for V and 5 bases for J; bases not matched to a gene: 10. The CDR3 DNA follows: TGCGCCAGCAGCCAAGGGTGGGCTAGCGGGAGGGCCGGAGATACGCAGTATTTT. Translating it yields CASSQGWASGRAGDTQYF.